Given below is one T cell receptor beta chain in context. Its antigen is still unknown. This record belongs to a study of beta chain features in type 1 diabetes. Germline CDR1 LNHDA, CDR2 SQIVND (reference sequence). V shed 8 bases and J shed 4 bases, with 8 bases lying between them. CDR3 length: 11 residues. Findings and caveats of the study: In all four CD4+ subsets, TCRB CDR3 length was significantly, moderately reduced in type 1 diabetes. More deletions and fewer insertions at VDJ junctions were found in patients with type 1 diabetes.

Since all of the isolated RNA was reverse transcribed, expressed TCRB transcripts were what got sequenced. Sequenced naive, central memory and regulatory T cell samples produced an average of about 3.7 million reads. The table came from immunoSEQ multiplex PCR; TCRdb's copy has only in-frame clones and leaves some out. The table shows 350,000 to 450,000 clones, with 11% to 15% occurring only once. The sample comprised naive CD4+ T cells from blood. The genes are TRBV19 and TRBJ2-5, with D hard to call. This clonotype was sampled from a man aged 25 to 45 in good health. The CDR3 region has the DNA TGTGCCAGTGCCCTCAGAGAGACCCAGTACTTC. This encodes CASALRETQYF.